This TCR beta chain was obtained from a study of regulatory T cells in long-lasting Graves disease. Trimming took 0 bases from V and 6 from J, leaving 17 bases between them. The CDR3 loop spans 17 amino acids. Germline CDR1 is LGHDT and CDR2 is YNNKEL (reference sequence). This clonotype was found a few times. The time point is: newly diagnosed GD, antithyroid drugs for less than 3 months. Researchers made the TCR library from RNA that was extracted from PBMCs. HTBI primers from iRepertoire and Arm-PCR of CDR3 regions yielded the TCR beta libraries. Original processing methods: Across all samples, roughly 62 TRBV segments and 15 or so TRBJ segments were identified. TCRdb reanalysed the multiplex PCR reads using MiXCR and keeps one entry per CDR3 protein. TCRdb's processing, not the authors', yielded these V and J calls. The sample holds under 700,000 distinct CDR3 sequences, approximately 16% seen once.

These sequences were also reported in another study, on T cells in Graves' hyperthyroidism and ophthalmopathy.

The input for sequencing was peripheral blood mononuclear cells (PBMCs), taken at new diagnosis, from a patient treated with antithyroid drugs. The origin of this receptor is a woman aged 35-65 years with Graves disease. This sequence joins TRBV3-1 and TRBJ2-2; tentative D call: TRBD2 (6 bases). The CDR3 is CASSQDRGFGLAGELFF. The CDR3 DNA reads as TGTGCCAGCAGCCAAGATCGGGGGTTTGGATTAGCCGGGGAGCTGTTTTTT.